This TCR beta chain stems from a study of T-cell reconstitution after alpha-beta-depleted transplantation in children. Library preparation (for TCRbeta) was performed with unique molecular identifiers. MiXCR, applied by TCRdb to the PCR reads, yields one record per CDR3 protein. This sample has hundreds of thousands of distinct CDR3 sequences, with more than 10% found just once. V was clipped by 1 base and J by 5 bases, with 11 bases between them. The CDR3 is made up of 15 amino acids. Germline loops: CDR1 SGHAT, CDR2 FQNNGV. Many counts were recorded for this clonotype. This clonotype was obtained from a human donor who donated a stem cell graft to a child with acute lymphoblastic leukemia. The chain couples TRBV11-2 to TRBJ1-4; D remains unclear. The material was PBMCs from the stem cell graft donor, obtained from the stem cell graft. The chain's CDR3 is CASSLAPRVNEKLFF. The DNA for the CDR3 is TGTGCCAGCAGCTTAGCCCCCCGGGTGAATGAAAAACTGTTTTTT.